Listed here are 22 T cell receptor beta chains from one sample, sequenced in a study of technical replicates of blood from several donors. The method was immunoSEQ multiplex PCR; TCRdb's version includes in-frame clones alone and lacks a portion of them. The sample carries tens of thousands of clones, 95% to 98% recorded once. Sequencing used T cells isolated from PBMCs. These receptor sequences come from a human donor in good health.

J is TRBJ2-5 and V is TRBV11-2, with D maybe TRBD2 (5 bases). CDR3 length equals 15 residues. The V and J ends lost 1 base and 5 bases respectively, with 14 bases between them. CDR1 is SGHAT and CDR2 is FQNNGV in the germline V gene. CDR3 protein: CASSLGNGVAETQYF. The CDR3 DNA follows: TGTGCCAGCAGCTTAGGTAACGGGGTCGCGGAGACCCAGTACTTC.

This chain uses TRBV10-3 with TRBJ2-7; D gene unclear. This CDR3 region has 10 residues. With 9 bases removed from V and 6 bases from J, the gap between germline ends came to 9 bases. CDR1 is ENHRY, CDR2 SYGVKD, per germline. Written as DNA, the CDR3 is TGTGCCATGGGCTTACGCGAGCAGTACTTC. Its translation: CAMGLREQYF.

This chain uses TRBV10-3 with TRBJ1-1; no firm D call. CDR1 and CDR2 (germline): ENHRY, SYGVKD. The CDR3 has 12 residues. V was clipped by 8 bases and J by 1 base, with 8 bases between them. In DNA, the CDR3 is TGTGCCATCGGTCCAGAGAACACTGAAGCTTTCTTT. Translating gives CAIGPENTEAFF.

V and J are TRBV6-5 and TRBJ1-1; maybe TRBD1 (5 bases). V was trimmed by 6 bases and J by 2 bases, leaving 10 bases between them. Germline lookup yields CDR1 MNHEY and CDR2 SVGAGI. CDR3 length: 13 residues. Here the CDR3 DNA reads TGTGCCAGCAGGTCCACAGGAAACACTGAAGCTTTCTTT. Encoded protein: CASRSTGNTEAFF.

This chain joins TRBV10-3 and TRBJ2-3; perhaps TRBD1 as D (6 bases). The CDR3 covers 14 residues. Germline assignment: CDR1 ENHRY and CDR2 SYGVKD. With 7 bases removed from V and 2 bases from J, the gap between germline ends came to 13 bases. The CDR3 sequence: CAITRGGFTDTQYF. As DNA, the CDR3 is TGTGCCATCACGCGAGGGGGTTTCACAGATACGCAGTATTTT.

The rearrangement uses TRBV7-2 and TRBJ1-5; 11 nucleotides line up with TRBD1. J lost 6 bases, V lost 1 base, and 5 bases had no gene match. CDR3 length: 16 amino acids. The germline gives CDR1 SGHTA, CDR2 FQGNSA. The CDR3 DNA reads TGTGCCAGCAGCTTAGAAGGACAGGGGGCAAGTCAGCCCCAGCATTTT. Translated, it gives CASSLEGQGASQPQHF.

The chain links TRBV30 to TRBJ1-4; weak D call: TRBD1 (5 bases). Germline V gene sequence: CDR1 GTSNPN, CDR2 SVGIG (reference sequence). V dropped 3 bases and J dropped 8 bases, with 13 bases sitting between them. The CDR3 sequence is 13 residues long. Here the CDR3 DNA reads TGTGCCTGGAGGGGGCAGGGAGGAGAAAAACTGTTTTTT. Its translation: CAWRGQGGEKLFF.

The chain combines TRBV11-3 with TRBJ2-1, with 11 bases matching TRBD2. Trimming removed 8 bases from V and 4 bases from J; junction bases left unmatched: 7. This CDR3 contains 15 residues. Germline CDR1 reads SGHNT; CDR2 reads YENEEA. Here the CDR3 reads CASVGTSGQYNEQFF. Written as DNA, the CDR3 is TGTGCCAGCGTAGGGACTAGCGGCCAGTACAATGAGCAGTTCTTC.

The chain joins TRBV5-1 to TRBJ2-5, with a possible D match to TRBD1 (5 bases). The CDR3 is 13 amino acids. CDR1 is SGHRS and CDR2 is YFSETQ in the germline V gene. V was clipped by 2 bases and J by 3 bases, with 8 bases between them. The CDR3 protein is CASSFTGEETQYF. In DNA, the CDR3 is TGCGCCAGCAGCTTTACAGGTGAAGAGACCCAGTACTTC.

This chain links TRBV27 with TRBJ2-7; 7 nucleotides match TRBD1. With 6 bases clipped from V and 2 bases from J, the junction kept 7 bases outside the gene matches. The CDR3 covers 14 residues. Germline loops: CDR1 MNHEY, CDR2 SMNVEV (reference sequence). The CDR3 protein is CASSPRQGPYEQYF. The CDR3 nucleotides read TGTGCCAGCAGCCCAAGACAGGGTCCCTACGAGCAGTACTTC.

The CDR3 nucleotides read TGTGCCAGCAGCCCCACCCTCGGGGGATGGACAGATACGCAGTATTTT. It codes for CASSPTLGGWTDTQYF. V is TRBV7-6 and J is TRBJ2-3, with D perhaps matching TRBD2 (6 bases). Germline CDR1 is SGHVS and CDR2 is FNYEAQ. Trimming removed 5 bases at V and 3 bases at J, with 18 bases between. The CDR3 sequence is 16 residues long.

The count of this clone is one. The chain couples TRBV19 to TRBJ1-1; D might be TRBD1 (6 bases). Trimming removed 2 bases at V and 5 bases at J, with 24 bases between. This CDR3 is 18 amino acids long. The germline gives CDR1 LNHDA, CDR2 SQIVND (reference sequence). CDR3 coding DNA: TGTGCCAGTAGTATAATAAGGCTCTGGGAGGGGGGAACTACTGAAGCTTTCTTT. Amino acid sequence: CASSIIRLWEGGTTEAFF.

V usage is TRBV14 and J usage is TRBJ2-7; 7 bases map to TRBD1. V was clipped by 3 bases and J by 0 bases; unmatched bases: 5. The CDR3 totals 15 residues. CDR1 and CDR2 from the germline V gene are SGHDN and FVKESK. DNA for the CDR3: TGTGCCAGCAGCCAGAGGACAGGTTACTCCTACGAGCAGTACTTC. It specifies CASSQRTGYSYEQYF.

This chain connects TRBV19 to TRBJ2-7, with 9 bases identical to TRBD2. The germline V gene encodes CDR1 LNHDA and CDR2 SQIVND (reference sequence). V lost 8 bases to trimming and J lost 1 base; unmatched junction nucleotides: 9. CDR3 length equals 15 residues. The CDR3 DNA is TGTGCCAGTGCCTCTATAGCGGGAGTATCCTACGAGCAGTACTTC. The encoded protein is CASASIAGVSYEQYF.

V gene TRBV18 combines with J gene TRBJ2-7, with D possibly matching TRBD2 (6 bases). V was shortened by 4 bases and J by 2 bases, with 9 bases between the two germline ends. This CDR3 region has 13 residues. Germline V gene lookup returns CDR1 KGHSH and CDR2 LQKENI. CDR3 bases: TGTGCCAGCTCACAGCGGGTAGCCTACGAGCAGTACTTC. It codes for CASSQRVAYEQYF.

In DNA form, the CDR3 reads TGTGCCAGCAGCTTTGGGACAGCAAGCTATGGCTACACCTTC. Translation: CASSFGTASYGYTF. V gene TRBV5-8 combines with J gene TRBJ1-2; TRBD1 matches at 7 bases. V was pared by 2 bases and J by 4 bases, with 5 bases of the junction left unmatched. This CDR3 is built from 14 residues. From germline, CDR1 is SGHTS and CDR2 YDEGEE.

This chain links TRBV5-6 with TRBJ2-5; D is undetermined. Trimming left V 0 bases short and J 2 bases short, with 14 bases between. This CDR3 has 16 residues. Per the germline V gene, CDR1 is SGHDT and CDR2 is YYEEEE. DNA of the CDR3: TGTGCCAGCAGCTTGGAGTATAGCTACATTCAAGAGACCCAGTACTTC. This encodes CASSLEYSYIQETQYF.

The chain is built from TRBV5-1 and TRBJ1-1; weak D call: TRBD1 (6 bases). Trimming took off 8 bases at V and 4 bases at J, with 12 bases between the two ends. This CDR3 region has 12 residues. Germline V gene sequence: CDR1 SGHRS, CDR2 YFSETQ. For the CDR3, the DNA is TGCGCCAGTACAGGGATGACCACTGAAGCTTTCTTT. Translated, it gives CASTGMTTEAFF.

The chain has TRBV27 and TRBJ2-3; a weak D match, TRBD2 (5 bases). With 3 bases removed from V and 0 bases from J, the gap between germline ends came to 16 bases. This CDR3 has 17 residues. Germline values: CDR1 MNHEY, CDR2 SMNVEV (reference sequence). In nucleotides, the CDR3 is TGTGCCAGCAGTTTCCACTTGGAGCGGCAGAGCACAGATACGCAGTATTTT. Amino acids: CASSFHLERQSTDTQYF.

The chain joins TRBV29-1 to TRBJ2-5, with D perhaps matching TRBD1 (5 bases). Germline CDR1 and CDR2: SQVTM and ANQGSEA. This CDR3 has 13 residues. V was cut by 1 base and J by 4 bases, with 10 bases left in between. CDR3 coding DNA: TGCAGCGTTGAAGCCCCAGGGTTAGAGACCCAGTACTTC. Encoded protein: CSVEAPGLETQYF.

The chain joins TRBV7-2 to TRBJ1-1; D not resolved. The CDR3 is made up of 15 amino acids. V was trimmed by 2 bases and J by 0 bases, leaving 10 bases between them. Germline assignment: CDR1 SGHTA and CDR2 FQGNSA. The CDR3 bases are TGTGCCAGCAGCTTAAGTGGGCCCATGAACACTGAAGCTTTCTTT. Translation: CASSLSGPMNTEAFF.

This chain uses TRBV5-4 with TRBJ2-3; 9 positions match TRBD1. The junction had 7 bases not matched to a gene; V was cut back by 4 bases and J by 4 bases. Germline CDR1 is SGHNT and CDR2 is YYREEE (reference sequence). The CDR3 runs to 15 residues. The CDR3 DNA reads TGTGCCAGCAGCATTCGGACAGGGGCCCCAGATACGCAGTATTTT. This encodes CASSIRTGAPDTQYF.